Listed here are 17 T cell receptor beta chains from one sample, sequenced in a study of cytomegalovirus exposure and HLA in healthy donors (dated by TCRdb to about 2017). The library was built by means of the immunoSEQ multiplex PCR assay. For the multiplex PCR, a mixture combining 60 forward primers for TCR Vbeta segments and 13 reverse primers for TCR Jbeta segments was used. TCRdb carries this immuneACCESS record with in-frame sequences only. Its versions omit some clonotypes, under half of them owing to an unresolved V gene in the studies checked, with the rest unexplained. Here the sample has 100,000 to 150,000 clones; over 60% occur a single time. Together, the top ten hold about 1% of the sample. Sequenced: PBMCs. All receptors derive from an older woman in good health and CMV-seronegative.

This chain connects TRBV7-9 to TRBJ2-2; D might be TRBD1 (5 bases). This CDR3 region has 15 residues. V was pared by 5 bases and J by 1 base, with 11 bases between. The germline CDR1 and CDR2 sequences are SEHNR and FQNEAQ (reference sequence). The CDR3 loop reads CASSNIRGNTGELFF. In DNA, the CDR3 is TGTGCCAGCAGCAATATAAGGGGGAACACCGGGGAGCTGTTTTTT.

The chain links TRBV28 to TRBJ1-2; 10 nucleotides align to TRBD1. CDR3 length: 14 residues. Germline V lookup: CDR1 MDHEN, CDR2 SYDVKM. V trimming: 5 bases; J trimming: 6 bases; junction bases outside the gene matches: 6. The CDR3 is CASSNLDRGNGYTF. As DNA, the CDR3 is TGTGCCAGCAGTAACCTGGACAGGGGGAATGGCTACACCTTC.

The chain carries TRBV21-1 and TRBJ1-1; the table calls TRBD1, which could not be checked here. TRBV21-1 is listed as a pseudogene. This CDR3 region has 17 residues. CDR3 sequence: CASSKVRQGAQIPEAFF. CDR3 bases: TGTGCCAGCAGCAAAGTTAGACAGGGGGCCCAGATCCCTGAAGCTTTCTTT.

The chain links TRBV20-1 to TRBJ1-2; no definite D call. V lost 5 bases, J lost 12 bases, and 13 bases lay in between. Germline values: CDR1 DFQATT, CDR2 SNEGSKA (reference sequence). The CDR3 is 10 amino acids. DNA of the CDR3: TGCAGTGCTCCGTTCCGGCGGGACACCTTC. This encodes CSAPFRRDTF.

The chain is built from TRBV5-1 and TRBJ1-4, with TRBD1 identical over 7 bases. CDR1 and CDR2 (germline): SGHRS, YFSETQ. V was clipped by 4 bases and J by 8 bases; unmatched bases: 2. The CDR3 sequence is 12 residues long. The CDR3 nucleotides are TGCGCCAGCAGCCAGGACAGGGAAAAACTGTTTTTT. This encodes CASSQDREKLFF.

This chain uses TRBV7-8 with TRBJ2-3; maybe TRBD2 (6 bases). This CDR3 spans 15 amino acids. Germline CDR1 SGHVS, CDR2 FQNEAQ. The V and J ends lost 4 bases and 6 bases respectively, with 17 bases between them. CDR3 DNA: TGTGCCAGCAGCTCGAGGGGTCAGGGAGGTGATACGCAGTATTTT. This gives the protein CASSSRGQGGDTQYF. The complete variable domain, with remaining parts taken from reference TRBV7-8 and TRBJ2-3, reads GAGVSQSPRYKVAKRGQDVALRCDPISGHVSLFWYQQALGQGPEFLTYFQNEAQLDKSGLPSDRFFAERPEGSVSTLKIQRTQQEDSAVYLCASSSRGQGGDTQYFGPGTRLTVL.

About this clone itself: Additional DNA sequences in this sample encode the identical CDR3. This chain connects TRBV28 to TRBJ1-6; the D is unclear. The CDR3 length is 14 residues. With 2 bases removed from V and 7 bases from J, the gap between germline ends came to 9 bases. The V gene's germline CDR1 is MDHEN and CDR2 SYDVKM. As DNA, the CDR3 is TGTGCCAGCAGTTTAGGGAGCTCGAATTCACCCCTCCACTTT. Its translation is CASSLGSSNSPLHF.

This chain links TRBV2 with TRBJ2-5; 11 bases fit TRBD2. This CDR3 is 16 amino acids long. Germline CDR1 SNHLY, CDR2 FYNNEI. V trimming: 4 bases; J trimming: 5 bases; junction bases outside the gene matches: 9. The DNA of the CDR3 is TGTGCCAGCAGTGCCACTAGCGGGGGAAGGAGGGAGACCCAGTACTTC. Translated: CASSATSGGRRETQYF.

The chain has TRBV11-2 and TRBJ2-2; D unresolved. The CDR3 is 14 residues long. The V end was cut by 5 bases, the J end by 3 bases, with 10 bases between. Germline V gene data show CDR1 as SGHAT and CDR2 as FQNNGV. CDR3 bases: TGTGCCAGCAGCGTAAATAGATACACCGGGGAGCTGTTTTTT. It codes for CASSVNRYTGELFF. The variable domain in full, completed from reference TRBV11-2 and TRBJ2-2, reads EAGVAQSPRYKIIEKRQSVAFWCNPISGHATLYWYQQILGQGPKLLIQFQNNGVVDDSQLPKDRFSAERLKGVDSTLKIQPAKLEDSAVYLCASSVNRYTGELFFGEGSRLTVL.

V gene TRBV30 combines with J gene TRBJ2-3; D is unresolved. Germline CDR1 reads GTSNPN; CDR2 reads SVGIG (reference sequence). V lost 1 base and J lost 9, with 8 bases in between. The CDR3 covers 11 residues. The CDR3 DNA sequence: TGTGCCTGGAGTGCGATCAGGACGCAGTATTTT. Translated: CAWSAIRTQYF.

This chain uses TRBV7-2 with TRBJ1-4, with TRBD1 matching over 8 bases. The germline CDR1 and CDR2 sequences are SGHTA and FQGNSA. The CDR3 sequence is 18 residues long. Losses at the gene ends were 5 bases for V and 0 bases for J; bases not matched to a gene: 11. The CDR3 region is CASSLGQGESATNEKLFF. The CDR3 bases are TGTGCCAGCAGCCTCGGACAGGGTGAGAGCGCAACTAATGAAAAACTGTTTTTT.

CDR3 sequence (DNA): TGTGCCAGCAGTTTGGGGCTCGGGGGGACGGCCGGGGAGCTGTTTTTT. Amino acid sequence: CASSLGLGGTAGELFF. V gene TRBV6-5 combines with J gene TRBJ2-2; TRBD2 matches 7 bases. The CDR3 runs 16 residues. Per germline, CDR1 MNHEY and CDR2 SVGAGI. After removal of 4 bases from V and 6 bases from J, the junction contained 11 bases not matched to a gene.

The rearrangement uses TRBV4-1 and TRBJ1-5; 12 bases map to TRBD1. CDR1 and CDR2 from the germline V gene are MGHRA and YSYEKL. With 4 bases clipped from V and 2 bases from J, the junction kept 6 bases outside the gene matches. This CDR3 region has 17 residues. CDR3 loop: CASSPIGTGGGNQPQHF. The CDR3 DNA follows: TGCGCCAGCAGCCCAATAGGGACAGGGGGCGGCAATCAGCCCCAGCATTTT.

V gene TRBV4-1 combines with J gene TRBJ1-1; no clear D gene. CDR1 and CDR2 from the germline V gene are MGHRA and YSYEKL. There are 11 residues in the CDR3. Trimming removed 3 bases at V and 9 bases at J, with 8 bases between. DNA for the CDR3: TGCGCCAGCAGCCAGGGGAGAAAAGCTTTCTTT. This encodes CASSQGRKAFF.

This rearrangement joins TRBV7-6 to TRBJ2-4, with D possibly matching TRBD2 (5 bases). This CDR3 is built from 14 residues. Trimming took off 5 bases at V and 8 bases at J, with 16 bases between the two ends. Germline CDR1 SGHVS, CDR2 FNYEAQ. CDR3 nucleotides: TGTGCCAGCAGCCTCGGAGGACTTCGGGACATTCAGTACTTC. This translates into CASSLGGLRDIQYF.

The V call is TRBV28, the J call TRBJ2-1, with 9 bases fitting TRBD2. Trimming took 3 bases from V and 4 from J; bases not matched to a gene: 7. Germline V gene sequence: CDR1 MDHEN, CDR2 SYDVKM. CDR3 length: 16 amino acids. CDR3 sequence: CASSFSRLAVYNEQFF. The CDR3, as DNA: TGTGCCAGCAGTTTTTCTAGACTAGCGGTATACAATGAGCAGTTCTTC. Full variable domain (rest looked up from reference TRBV28 and TRBJ2-1): DVKVTQSSRYLVKRTGEKVFLECVQDMDHENMFWYRQDPGLGLRLIYFSYDVKMKEKGDIPEGYSVSREKKERFSLILESASTNQTSMYLCASSFSRLAVYNEQFFGPGTRLTVL.

In the case of this clone: In the same sample, other DNA sequences code for this CDR3. V is TRBV11-2 and J is TRBJ1-1; TRBD1 matches at 9 bases. The V and J ends lost 4 bases and 8 bases, in that order; junction bases with no gene match: 11. CDR3 length: 15 amino acids. The germline V gene has CDR1 SGHAT and CDR2 FQNNGV. The CDR3 here is CASSYRTGGDAEAFF. The CDR3 DNA is TGTGCCAGCAGCTACCGAACAGGGGGCGACGCCGAAGCTTTCTTT.